The 7 T cell receptor beta chains below were found in one sample sequenced in a study of CD8 T cells in ankylosing spondylitis. General study findings and limits: Among TCR beta sequences, a motif of eight highly homologous variants appeared characteristic of ankylosing spondylitis blood.

No antigens are known for them. TCRdb independently ran MiXCR on the 5' RACE reads; one entry per CDR3 protein. The repertoire holds 750,000 to 850,000 distinct CDR3 sequences, with about 12% as singletons. Material for sequencing was blood, either unsorted or a sorted T cell fraction (not recorded which). Every receptor here comes from a male donor with ankylosing spondylitis.

V and J are TRBV7-3 and TRBJ1-6; the D is unclear. This CDR3 is 17 amino acids long. In germline, CDR1 is SGHTA, CDR2 FQGTGA. V was trimmed by 1 base and J by 5 bases, leaving 15 bases between them. The CDR3 sequence: CASSLKRQAGNNSPLHF. The DNA for the CDR3 is TGTGCCAGCAGCTTAAAACGTCAAGCCGGCAATAATTCACCCCTCCACTTT.

This clonotype was seen a handful of times. The gene calls are TRBV20-1 and TRBJ1-1; D not certain. V gave up 6 bases and J gave up 1 base, with 12 bases separating them. Germline loops: CDR1 DFQATT, CDR2 SNEGSKA (reference sequence). The CDR3 is 13 amino acids. This chain's CDR3 is CSAVSSPNTEAFF. DNA for the CDR3: TGCAGTGCCGTCTCTAGTCCGAACACTGAAGCTTTCTTT.

For this clonotype: A read error is likely, as this CDR3 ends without the conserved phenylalanine or tryptophan. This chain uses TRBV12-3 or TRBV12-4 with TRBJ1-4; D remains unclear. The CDR3 spans 14 residues. The germline V and J ends were trimmed by 6 bases and 7 bases, with 15 bases remaining between them. CDR3 sequence reads: CASSSGPRVEKLFS. As DNA, the CDR3 is TGTGCCAGCAGCTCGGGTCCGAGGGTTGAAAAACTGTTTTCT.

In its sample, this clonotype was seen once. J is TRBJ1-5 and V is TRBV7-8, with 9 bases lining up with TRBD1. Germline V gives CDR1 SGHVS, CDR2 FQNEAQ. This CDR3 is 18 amino acids long. Unmatched junction bases numbered 9, after V lost 2 bases and J lost 1 base. The CDR3 DNA reads as TGTGCCAGCAGCTTACTGGGGACAGGGCGTTTGAGCAATCAGCCCCAGCATTTT. Translation: CASSLLGTGRLSNQPQHF.

This clonotype has more than one count but fewer than ten. The CDR3 DNA is TGTGCCAGCAGCCGAAGGGGGATGACGGCTGAAGCTTTCTTT. It codes for CASSRRGMTAEAFF. The chain employs TRBV11-2 and TRBJ1-1, with a weak D call TRBD1 (6 bases). CDR1 is SGHAT and CDR2 is FQNNGV in the germline V gene. V was clipped by 5 bases and J by 6 bases, with 16 bases between them. This CDR3 comprises 14 residues.

This clonotype was seen ten or more times. This chain links TRBV10-3 with TRBJ2-7; 7 bases line up with TRBD1. This CDR3 has 14 amino acids. Unmatched junction bases numbered 3, after V lost 0 bases and J lost 4 bases. From germline, CDR1 is ENHRY and CDR2 SYGVKD. The CDR3 spells CAISESSRGYEQYF. The CDR3 nucleotides read TGTGCCATCAGTGAGTCGAGCAGGGGGTACGAGCAGTACTTC.

This clonotype was counted only a few times. The genes are TRBV10-3 and TRBJ1-2, with D possibly being TRBD1 (5 bases). This CDR3 is 13 amino acids long. Germline CDR1 is ENHRY and CDR2 is SYGVKD. The ends were cut back, 6 bases at V and 4 bases at J, with 12 bases in the middle. The CDR3 is CAISVGTFYGYTF. As DNA, the CDR3 is TGTGCCATCAGCGTGGGGACTTTCTATGGCTACACCTTC.